The clone carrying this T cell receptor (beta chain) was detected a few times. Clones were sequenced by immunoSEQ multiplex PCR, and TCRdb holds only the in-frame ones, with some missing. The sample lists about 63,000 clones, 92% seen once, with 3% in the top ten. This specimen belongs to a study of T cells after somatic rescue of genetic block. Material: peripheral blood mononuclear cells (PBMCs). The receptor was isolated from a man aged 40-55 years.

The chain's CDR3 is CASSQGGGLWNTEAFF. DNA of the CDR3: TGTGCCAGCTCACAGGGCGGGGGTCTGTGGAACACTGAAGCTTTCTTT. The chain has TRBV18 and TRBJ1-1; D is possibly TRBD1 (5 bases). V lost 4 bases to trimming and J lost 1 base, with 16 bases between them. The CDR3 extends over 16 amino acids. Looked up from germline, CDR1 is KGHSH and CDR2 is LQKENI. The whole variable domain, filled in from reference TRBV18 and TRBJ1-1, reads NAGVMQNPRHLVRRRGQEARLRCSPMKGHSHVYWYRQLPEEGLKFMVYLQKENIIDESGMPKERFSAEFPKEGPSILRIQQVVRGDSAAYFCASSQGGGLWNTEAFFGQGTRLTVV.